This TCR beta chain came from a study of T cells in Graves' hyperthyroidism and ophthalmopathy. From RNA transcripts, TCR beta CDR3 regions were amplified. A first-round RT-PCR of the TCR CDR3 used the HTBI primer set. TCRdb re-called the multiplex PCR reads through MiXCR, storing one row per CDR3 protein. The sample shows roughly 570,000 distinct CDR3 sequences, 15% to 17% of them seen only once. Germline lookup yields CDR1 MNHEY and CDR2 SMNVEV (reference sequence). The CDR3 totals 13 residues. Trimming cost V 2 bases and J 4 bases, with 9 bases left between them. This clonotype occurred many times. Hyperthyroidism, newly diagnosed and lasting under 2 months, affected patients aged 18 to 65. Exclusion followed for patients with uncontrolled infection, other autoimmune disease, pregnancy or lactation. Diagnostic assessment was based on clinical symptoms, serum thyroxine and TRAb, thyroid ultrasound and orbital computed tomography.

The TCR originated in a woman aged 30 to 39 with Graves' hyperthyroidism. What was sequenced was blood. The chain combines TRBV27 with TRBJ2-7; tentatively, D is TRBD1 or TRBD2 (5 bases each). CDR3: CASSLRDGYEQYF. The CDR3, as DNA: TGTGCCAGCAGTTTAAGGGACGGATACGAGCAGTACTTC.